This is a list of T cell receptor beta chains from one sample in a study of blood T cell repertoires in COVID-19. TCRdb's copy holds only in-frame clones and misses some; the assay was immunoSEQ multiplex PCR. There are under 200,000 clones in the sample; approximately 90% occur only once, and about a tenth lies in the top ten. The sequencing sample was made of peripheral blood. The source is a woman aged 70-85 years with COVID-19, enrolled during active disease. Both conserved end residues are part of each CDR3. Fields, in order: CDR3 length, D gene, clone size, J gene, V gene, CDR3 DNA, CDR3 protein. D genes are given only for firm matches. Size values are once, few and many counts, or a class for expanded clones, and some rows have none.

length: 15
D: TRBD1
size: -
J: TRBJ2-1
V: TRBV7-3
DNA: TGTGCCAGCAGCCCTGGACAGGGAGTATACAATGAGCAGTTCTTC
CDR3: CASSPGQGVYNEQFF

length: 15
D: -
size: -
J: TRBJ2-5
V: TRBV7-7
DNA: TGTGCCAGCAGCTTAGTTACGGGGGGCCTGGAGACCCAGTACTTC
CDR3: CASSLVTGGLETQYF

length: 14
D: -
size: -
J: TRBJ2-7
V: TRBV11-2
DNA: TGTGCCAGCAGCTTAGGGGTGGAGACCTACGAGCAGTACTTC
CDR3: CASSLGVETYEQYF

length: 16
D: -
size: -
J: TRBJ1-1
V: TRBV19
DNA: TGTGCCAGTAGTACCCGCCATGAGCGTCCGGCCACTGAAGCTTTCTTT
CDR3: CASSTRHERPATEAFF

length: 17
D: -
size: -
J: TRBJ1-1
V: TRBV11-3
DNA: TGTGCCAGCAGCCCCGGAAAGAGGTACAGGGAGAACACTGAAGCTTTCTTT
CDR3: CASSPGKRYRENTEAFF

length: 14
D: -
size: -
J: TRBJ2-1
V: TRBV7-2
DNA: TGTGCCAGCAGCACCCCCAACATTTACAATGAGCAGTTCTTC
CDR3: CASSTPNIYNEQFF

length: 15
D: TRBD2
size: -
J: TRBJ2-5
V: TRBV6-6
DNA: TGTGCCAGCAGTTATGGACTAGCGGGACAAGAGACCCAGTACTTC
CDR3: CASSYGLAGQETQYF

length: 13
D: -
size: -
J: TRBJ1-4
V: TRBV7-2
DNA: TGTGCCAGCAGCCCCAGTTATAATGAAAAACTGTTTTTT
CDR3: CASSPSYNEKLFF

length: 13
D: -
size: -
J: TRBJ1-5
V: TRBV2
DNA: TGTGCCAGCAGCAGGGGAACGGATCAGCCCCAGCATTTT
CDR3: CASSRGTDQPQHF

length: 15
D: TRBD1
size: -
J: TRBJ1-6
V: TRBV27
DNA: TGTGCCAGCAGTTCGCTCCAGGGGGCGAATTCACCCCTCCACTTT
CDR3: CASSSLQGANSPLHF

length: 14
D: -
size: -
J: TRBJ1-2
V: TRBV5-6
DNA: TGTGCCAGCAGCGCGTGGTCCCGGAGTTATGGCTACACCTTC
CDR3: CASSAWSRSYGYTF

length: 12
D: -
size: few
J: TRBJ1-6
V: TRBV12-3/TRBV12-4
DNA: TGTGCCAGCAGTTTCCCGGGTTCACCCCTCCACTTT
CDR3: CASSFPGSPLHF

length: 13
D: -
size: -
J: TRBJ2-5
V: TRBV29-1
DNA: TGCAGCGTTGGATTACAGGGGGGGGAGACCCAGTACTTC
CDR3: CSVGLQGGETQYF

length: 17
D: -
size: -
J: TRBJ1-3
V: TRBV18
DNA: TGTGCCAGCTCGCCTACCAATCAGGGCCCTCGAGGAAACACCATATATTTT
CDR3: CASSPTNQGPRGNTIYF

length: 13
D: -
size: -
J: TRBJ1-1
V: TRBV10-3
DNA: TGTGCCATCAGTGAGTGGCAGAACACTGAAGCTTTCTTT
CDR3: CAISEWQNTEAFF

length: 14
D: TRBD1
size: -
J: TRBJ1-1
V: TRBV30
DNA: TGTGCCTGGAGAAGACAGGGGTTGAACACTGAAGCTTTCTTT
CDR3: CAWRRQGLNTEAFF

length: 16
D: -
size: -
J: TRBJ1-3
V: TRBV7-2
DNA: TGTGCCAGCAGCCCCCTTGGGGGGGCAGCTGGAAACACCATATATTTT
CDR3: CASSPLGGAAGNTIYF

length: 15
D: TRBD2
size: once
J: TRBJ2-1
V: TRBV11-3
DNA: TGTGCCAGCAGCTTAGGCGGGGGGGCCTACAATGAGCAGTTCTTC
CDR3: CASSLGGGAYNEQFF

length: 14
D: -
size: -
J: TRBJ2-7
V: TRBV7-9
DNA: TGTGCCAGCAGCTTAGGCGACTACTCCTACGAGCAGTACTTC
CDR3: CASSLGDYSYEQYF

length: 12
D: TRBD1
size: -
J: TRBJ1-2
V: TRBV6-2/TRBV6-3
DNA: TGTGCCAGCAGTCGGGACAGTCGTGGCTACACCTTC
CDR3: CASSRDSRGYTF

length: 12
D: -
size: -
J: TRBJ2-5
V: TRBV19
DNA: TGTGCCAGCAGACAAGGAGGGGAGACCCAGTACTTC
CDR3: CASRQGGETQYF

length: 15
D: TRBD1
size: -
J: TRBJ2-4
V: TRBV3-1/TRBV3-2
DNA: TGTGCCAGCAGGGGGGACAGGCAGAGCAAAAACATTCAGTACTTC
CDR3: CASRGDRQSKNIQYF

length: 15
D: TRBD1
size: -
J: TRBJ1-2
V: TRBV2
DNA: TGTGCCAGCATTGGGCGAGGGGGCGCAAGCTATGGCTACACCTTC
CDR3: CASIGRGGASYGYTF

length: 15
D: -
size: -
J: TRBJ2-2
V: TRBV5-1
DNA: TGCGCCAGCAGCTTGTTGGCTTCGAACACCGGGGAGCTGTTTTTT
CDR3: CASSLLASNTGELFF

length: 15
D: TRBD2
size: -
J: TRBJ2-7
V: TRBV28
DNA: TGTGCCAGCGGGGGGAGGGATAAGACCTTCAACGAGCAGTACTTC
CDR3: CASGGRDKTFNEQYF

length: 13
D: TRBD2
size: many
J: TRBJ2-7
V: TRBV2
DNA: TGTGCCAGCAACGGGGAGGGCCTTCACGAGCAGTACTTC
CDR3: CASNGEGLHEQYF

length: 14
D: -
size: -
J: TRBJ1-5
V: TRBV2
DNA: TGTGCCAGCACCCTATGGAGGGCAGATCAGCCCCAGCATTTT
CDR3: CASTLWRADQPQHF

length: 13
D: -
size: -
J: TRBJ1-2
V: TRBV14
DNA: TGTGCCAGCAGCCAGATCAGGGACTATGGCTACACCTTC
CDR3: CASSQIRDYGYTF

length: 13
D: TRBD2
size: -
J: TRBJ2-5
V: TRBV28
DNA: TGTGCCAGCAGTTTCGGGGGGGCTGAGACCCAGTACTTC
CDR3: CASSFGGAETQYF

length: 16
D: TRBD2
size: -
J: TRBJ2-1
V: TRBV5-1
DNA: TGCGCCAGCAGCATAACTAGCGGGGGGGCCATAGGTGAGCAGTTCTTC
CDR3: CASSITSGGAIGEQFF

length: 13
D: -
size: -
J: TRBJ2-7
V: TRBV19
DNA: TGTGCCAGTAGTATTGGCCGCGGCGACGAGCAGTACTTC
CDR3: CASSIGRGDEQYF

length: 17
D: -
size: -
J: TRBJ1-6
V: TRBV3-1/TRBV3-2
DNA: TGTGCCAGCAGCCCACAGCGGGGGGCGGCGAATAATTCACCCCTCCACTTT
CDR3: CASSPQRGAANNSPLHF

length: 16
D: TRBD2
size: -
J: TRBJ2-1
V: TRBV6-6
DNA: TGTGCCAGCATGCCCGGTGAGCGGGGGAACTACAATGAGCAGTTCTTC
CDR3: CASMPGERGNYNEQFF

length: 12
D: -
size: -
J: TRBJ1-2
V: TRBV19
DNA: TGTGCTTCCAGTAGCGTCAACTATGGCTACACCTTC
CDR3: CASSSVNYGYTF

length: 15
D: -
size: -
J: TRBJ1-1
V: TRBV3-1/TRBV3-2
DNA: TGTGCCAGCAGCGTAGCTCAGGGTTTTTACACTGAAGCTTTCTTT
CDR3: CASSVAQGFYTEAFF

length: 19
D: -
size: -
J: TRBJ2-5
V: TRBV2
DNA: TGTGCCAGCAGTGACCCTCATACCAAAGACAGGACTAGCCAAGAGACCCAGTACTTC
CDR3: CASSDPHTKDRTSQETQYF

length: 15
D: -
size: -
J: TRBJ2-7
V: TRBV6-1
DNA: TGTGCCAGCAGTGAAGCGGGACTGTCCTCCTACGAGCAGTACTTC
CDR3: CASSEAGLSSYEQYF

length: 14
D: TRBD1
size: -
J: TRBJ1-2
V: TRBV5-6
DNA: TGTGCCAGCACCCCGATCACAGGGGTCGGGGGCTACACCTTC
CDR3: CASTPITGVGGYTF

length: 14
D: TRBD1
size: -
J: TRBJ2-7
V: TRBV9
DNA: TGTGCCAGCAGCGTAGGGCAGGGGGCTTACGAGCAGTACTTC
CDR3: CASSVGQGAYEQYF

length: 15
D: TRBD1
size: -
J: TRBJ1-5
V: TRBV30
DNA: TGTGCCTGGAGTATGGGGACAGAGCTCAATCAGCCCCAGCATTTT
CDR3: CAWSMGTELNQPQHF

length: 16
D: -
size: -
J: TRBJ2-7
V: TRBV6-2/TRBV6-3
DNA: TGTGCCAGCAGTTCTCACAGGAGCACCCCCAACCCCGAGCAGTACTTC
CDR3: CASSSHRSTPNPEQYF

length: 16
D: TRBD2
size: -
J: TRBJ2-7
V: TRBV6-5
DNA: TGTGCCAGCAGTTCTAGCGGGGGGAATCCCTCCTACGAGCAGTACTTC
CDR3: CASSSSGGNPSYEQYF

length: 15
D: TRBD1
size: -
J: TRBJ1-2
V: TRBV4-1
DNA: TGCGCCAGCAGCCAGACAGGGCATGGTAACTATGGCTACACCTTC
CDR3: CASSQTGHGNYGYTF

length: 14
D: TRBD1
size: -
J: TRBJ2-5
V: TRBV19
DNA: TGTGCCAGTAGTATCGGACAGGGGGTCGAGACCCAGTACTTC
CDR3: CASSIGQGVETQYF

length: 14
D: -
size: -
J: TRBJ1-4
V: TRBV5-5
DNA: TGTGCCAGCAGCTTAACAGGTGTTGGTGAAAAACTGTTTTTT
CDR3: CASSLTGVGEKLFF